The T cell receptor beta chain described here comes from a study of T cells in Graves' hyperthyroidism and ophthalmopathy. Whole-study results and caveats: Most thyroid clonotypes with frequency above 0.001 were detected in blood. Researchers report that a 13 V-J model separated ophthalmopathy from stable hyperthyroidism.

Template material for amplifying TCR beta CDR3 regions consisted of RNA transcripts. When the TCR CDR3 underwent first-round RT-PCR, the HTBI primer set was used. TCRdb analysed the multiplex PCR reads with MiXCR anew, one entry per CDR3 protein. This table holds over 250,000 distinct CDR3 sequences, around 20% found once. This CDR3 contains 15 residues. Germline assignment: CDR1 SGHNT and CDR2 YENEEA. Trimming removed 5 bases from V and 1 base from J, with 12 bases in between. This clonotype showed up many times. What it recognizes is unknown. Clinical symptoms, serum thyroxine, TRAb, thyroid ultrasound and orbital computed tomography informed diagnoses.

The clonotype comes from a man aged 25-40 years with Graves' ophthalmopathy. Sequencing was carried out using blood. The chain uses TRBV11-3 and TRBJ2-1; perhaps TRBD1 as D (5 bases). CDR3: CASSRRAGSYNEQFF. Here the CDR3 DNA reads TGTGCCAGCAGCCGCAGGGCCGGATCCTACAATGAGCAGTTCTTC.